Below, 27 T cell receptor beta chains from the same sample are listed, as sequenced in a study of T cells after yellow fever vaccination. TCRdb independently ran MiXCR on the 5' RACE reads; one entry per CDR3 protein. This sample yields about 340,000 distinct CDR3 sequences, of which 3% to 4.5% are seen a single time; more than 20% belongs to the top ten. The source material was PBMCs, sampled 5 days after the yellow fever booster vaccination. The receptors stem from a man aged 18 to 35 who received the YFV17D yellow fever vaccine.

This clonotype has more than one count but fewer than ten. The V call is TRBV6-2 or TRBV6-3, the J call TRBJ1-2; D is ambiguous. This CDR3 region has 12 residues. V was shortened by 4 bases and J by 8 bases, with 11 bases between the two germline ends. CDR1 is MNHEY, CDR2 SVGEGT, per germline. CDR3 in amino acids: CASSSSGWGYTF. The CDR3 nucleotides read TGTGCCAGCAGTTCGTCAGGATGGGGCTACACCTTC.

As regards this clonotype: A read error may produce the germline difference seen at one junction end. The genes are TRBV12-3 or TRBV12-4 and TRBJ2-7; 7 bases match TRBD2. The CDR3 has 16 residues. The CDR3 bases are TGTGCCAGCTGTTTCCTAATAGCGGGTGCCCTCTACGAGCAGTACTTC. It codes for CASCFLIAGALYEQYF.

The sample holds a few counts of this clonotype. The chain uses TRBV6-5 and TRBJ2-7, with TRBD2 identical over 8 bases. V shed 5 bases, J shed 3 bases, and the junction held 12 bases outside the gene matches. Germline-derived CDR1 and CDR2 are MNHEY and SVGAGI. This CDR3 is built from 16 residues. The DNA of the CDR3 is TGTGCCAGCAGTCCTGACTTTACGGGGGGGCTCTACGAGCAGTACTTC. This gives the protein CASSPDFTGGLYEQYF.

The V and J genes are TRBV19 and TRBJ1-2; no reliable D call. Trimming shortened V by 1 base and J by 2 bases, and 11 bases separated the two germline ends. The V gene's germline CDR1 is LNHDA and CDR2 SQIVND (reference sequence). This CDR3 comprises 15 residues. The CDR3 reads CASSIVGEWNYGYTF. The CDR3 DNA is TGTGCCAGTAGTATAGTCGGGGAGTGGAACTATGGCTACACCTTC. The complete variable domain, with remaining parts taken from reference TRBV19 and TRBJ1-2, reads DGGITQSPKYLFRKEGQNVTLSCEQNLNHDAMYWYRQDPGQGLRLIYYSQIVNDFQKGDIAEGYSVSREKKESFPLTVTSAQKNPTAFYLCASSIVGEWNYGYTFGSGTRLTVV.

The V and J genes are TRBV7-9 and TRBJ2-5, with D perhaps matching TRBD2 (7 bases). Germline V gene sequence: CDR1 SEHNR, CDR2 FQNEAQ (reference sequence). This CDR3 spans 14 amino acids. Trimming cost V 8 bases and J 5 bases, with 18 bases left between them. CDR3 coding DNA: TGTGCCAGCCGTAGGGGGGGTGACATTGAGACCCAGTACTTC. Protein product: CASRRGGDIETQYF.

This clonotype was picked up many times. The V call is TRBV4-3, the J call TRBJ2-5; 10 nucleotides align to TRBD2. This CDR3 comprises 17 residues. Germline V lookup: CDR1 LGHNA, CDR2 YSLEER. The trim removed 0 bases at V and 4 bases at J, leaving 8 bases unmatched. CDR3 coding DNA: TGCGCCAGCAGCCAAGATTGGAGCGGGGGGGCCACAGAGACCCAGTACTTC. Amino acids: CASSQDWSGGATETQYF.

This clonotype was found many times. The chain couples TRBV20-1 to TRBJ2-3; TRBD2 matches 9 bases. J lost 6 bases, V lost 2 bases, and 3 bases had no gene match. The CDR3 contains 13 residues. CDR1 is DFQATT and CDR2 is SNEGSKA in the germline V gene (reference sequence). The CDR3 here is CSARPSGEDTQYF. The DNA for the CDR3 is TGCAGTGCTAGACCTAGCGGGGAGGATACGCAGTATTTT.

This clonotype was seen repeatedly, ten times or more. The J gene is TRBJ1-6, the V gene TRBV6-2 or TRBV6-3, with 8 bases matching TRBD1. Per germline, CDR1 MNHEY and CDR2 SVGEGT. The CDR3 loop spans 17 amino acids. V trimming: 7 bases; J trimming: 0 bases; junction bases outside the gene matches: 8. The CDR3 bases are TGTGCCAGCACCCCGGGACAGGCGAGCTCCTATAATTCACCCCTCCACTTT. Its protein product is CASTPGQASSYNSPLHF.

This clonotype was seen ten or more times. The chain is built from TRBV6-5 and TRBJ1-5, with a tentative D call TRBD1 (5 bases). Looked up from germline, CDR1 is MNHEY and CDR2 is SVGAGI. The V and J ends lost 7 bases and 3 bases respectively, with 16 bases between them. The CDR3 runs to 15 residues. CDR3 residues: CASKKWGRDNQPQHF. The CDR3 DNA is TGTGCCAGCAAGAAGTGGGGCAGAGACAATCAGCCCCAGCATTTT.

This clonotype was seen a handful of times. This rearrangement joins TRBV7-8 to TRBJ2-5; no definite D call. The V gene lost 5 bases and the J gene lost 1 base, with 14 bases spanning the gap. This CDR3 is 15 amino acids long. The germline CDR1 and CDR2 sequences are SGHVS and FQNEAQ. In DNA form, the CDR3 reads TGTGCCAGCAGCCCGCTTCCGGGTAGCCAAGAGACCCAGTACTTC. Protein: CASSPLPGSQETQYF.

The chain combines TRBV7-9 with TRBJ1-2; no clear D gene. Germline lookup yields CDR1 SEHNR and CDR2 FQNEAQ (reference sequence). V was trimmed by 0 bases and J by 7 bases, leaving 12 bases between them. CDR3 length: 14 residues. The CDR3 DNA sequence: TGTGCCAGCAGCTTAGCGCCTCGGGATGGTGGCTACACCTTC. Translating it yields CASSLAPRDGGYTF.

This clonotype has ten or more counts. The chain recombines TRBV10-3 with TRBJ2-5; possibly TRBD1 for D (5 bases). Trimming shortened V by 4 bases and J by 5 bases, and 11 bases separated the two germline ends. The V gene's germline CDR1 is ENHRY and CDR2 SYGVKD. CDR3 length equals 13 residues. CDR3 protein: CAISGGRDETQYF. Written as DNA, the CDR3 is TGTGCCATCAGTGGGGGCAGAGACGAGACCCAGTACTTC.

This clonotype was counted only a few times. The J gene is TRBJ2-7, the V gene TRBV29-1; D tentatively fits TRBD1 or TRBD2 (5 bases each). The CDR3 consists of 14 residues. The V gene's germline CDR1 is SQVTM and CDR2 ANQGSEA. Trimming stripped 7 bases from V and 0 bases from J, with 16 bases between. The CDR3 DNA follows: TGCAGCGGTGGGACGGATCGTAGCTCCTACGAGCAGTACGTC. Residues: CSGGTDRSSYEQYV.

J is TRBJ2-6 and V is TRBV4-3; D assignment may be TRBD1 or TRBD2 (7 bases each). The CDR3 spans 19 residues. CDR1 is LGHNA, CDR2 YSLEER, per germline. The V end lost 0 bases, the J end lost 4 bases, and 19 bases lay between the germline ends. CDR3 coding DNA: TGCGCCAGCAGCCAAGATCTAGTACAGGGGAGGGCCGGGGCCAACGTCCTGACTTTC. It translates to CASSQDLVQGRAGANVLTF.

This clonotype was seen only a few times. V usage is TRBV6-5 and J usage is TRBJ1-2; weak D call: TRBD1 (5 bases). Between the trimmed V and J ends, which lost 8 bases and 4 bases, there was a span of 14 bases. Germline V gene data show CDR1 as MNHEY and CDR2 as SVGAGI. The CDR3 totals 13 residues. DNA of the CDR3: TGTGCCAGCTTGGGGGTTGTGAGCTATGGCTACACCTTC. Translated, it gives CASLGVVSYGYTF.

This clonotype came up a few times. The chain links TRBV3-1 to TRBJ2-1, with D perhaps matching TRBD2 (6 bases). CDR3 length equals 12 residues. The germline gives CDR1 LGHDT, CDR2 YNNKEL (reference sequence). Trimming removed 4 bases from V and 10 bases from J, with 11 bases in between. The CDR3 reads CASSLQAGEQFF. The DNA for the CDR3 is TGTGCCAGCAGCCTCCAGGCGGGGGAGCAGTTCTTC.

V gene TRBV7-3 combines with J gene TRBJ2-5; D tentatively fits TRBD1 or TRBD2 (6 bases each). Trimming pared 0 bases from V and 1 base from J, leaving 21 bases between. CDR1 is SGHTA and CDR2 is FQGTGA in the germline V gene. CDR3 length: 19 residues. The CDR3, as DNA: TGTGCCAGCAGCTTAACCTCTGGCGGAAGTGGGGGGCCCCAAGAGACCCAGTACTTC. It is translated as CASSLTSGGSGGPQETQYF.

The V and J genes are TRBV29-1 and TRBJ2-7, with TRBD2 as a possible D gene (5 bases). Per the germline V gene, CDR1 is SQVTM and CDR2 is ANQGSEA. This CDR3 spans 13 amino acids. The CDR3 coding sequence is TGCAGCGTTGAAGTCGGAGATTCGGGGATGCTCCACGTC. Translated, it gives CSVEVGDSGMLHV.

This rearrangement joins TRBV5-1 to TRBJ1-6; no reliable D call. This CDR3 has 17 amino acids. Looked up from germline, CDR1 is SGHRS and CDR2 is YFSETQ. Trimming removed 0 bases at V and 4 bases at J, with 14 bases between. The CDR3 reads CASSLASGPGYNSPLHF. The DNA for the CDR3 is TGCGCCAGCAGCTTGGCCAGCGGCCCAGGTTATAATTCACCCCTCCACTTT.

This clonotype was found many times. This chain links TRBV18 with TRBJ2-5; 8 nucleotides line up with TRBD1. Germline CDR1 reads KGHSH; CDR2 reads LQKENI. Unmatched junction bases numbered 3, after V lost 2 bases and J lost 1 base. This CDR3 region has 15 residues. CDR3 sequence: CASSPSDRAQETQYF. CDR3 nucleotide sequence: TGTGCCAGCTCACCATCGGACAGGGCCCAAGAGACCCAGTACTTC.

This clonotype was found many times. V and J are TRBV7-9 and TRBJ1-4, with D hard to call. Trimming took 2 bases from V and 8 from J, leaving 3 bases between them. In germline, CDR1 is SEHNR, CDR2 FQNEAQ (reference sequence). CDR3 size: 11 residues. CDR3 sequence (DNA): TGTGCCAGCAGCTTAACAGAAAAACTGTTTTTT. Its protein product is CASSLTEKLFF.

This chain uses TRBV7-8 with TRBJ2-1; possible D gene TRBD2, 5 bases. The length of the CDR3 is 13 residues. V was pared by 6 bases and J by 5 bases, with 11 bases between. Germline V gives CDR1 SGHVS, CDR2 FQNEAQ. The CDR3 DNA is TGTGCCAGCAGTTACGGGGAACACAATGAGCAGTTCTTC. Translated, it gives CASSYGEHNEQFF.

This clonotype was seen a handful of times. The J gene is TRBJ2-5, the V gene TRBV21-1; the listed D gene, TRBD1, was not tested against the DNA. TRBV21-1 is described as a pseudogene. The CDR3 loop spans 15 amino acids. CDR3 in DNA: TGTGCCAGCAGCGGCCACCGGGACAGTGGAGAGACCCAGTACTTC. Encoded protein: CASSGHRDSGETQYF.

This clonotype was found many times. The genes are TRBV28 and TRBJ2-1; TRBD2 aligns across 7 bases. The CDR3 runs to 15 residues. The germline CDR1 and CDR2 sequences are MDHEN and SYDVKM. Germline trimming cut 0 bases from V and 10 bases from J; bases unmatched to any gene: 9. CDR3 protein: CASSLWGGGSVEQFF. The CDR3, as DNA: TGTGCCAGCAGTTTATGGGGCGGGGGTAGCGTGGAGCAGTTCTTC. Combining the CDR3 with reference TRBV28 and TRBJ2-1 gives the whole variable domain DVKVTQSSRYLVKRTGEKVFLECVQDMDHENMFWYRQDPGLGLRLIYFSYDVKMKEKGDIPEGYSVSREKKERFSLILESASTNQTSMYLCASSLWGGGSVEQFFGPGTRLTVL.

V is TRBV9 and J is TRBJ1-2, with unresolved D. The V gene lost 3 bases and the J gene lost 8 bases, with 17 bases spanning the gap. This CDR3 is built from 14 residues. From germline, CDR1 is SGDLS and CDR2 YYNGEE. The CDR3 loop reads CASSALGGALGYTF. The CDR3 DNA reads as TGTGCCAGCAGCGCACTGGGCGGCGCCCTAGGCTACACCTTC. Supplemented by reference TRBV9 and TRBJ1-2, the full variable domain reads DSGVTQTPKHLITATGQRVTLRCSPRSGDLSVYWYQQSLDQGLQFLIQYYNGEERAKGNILERFSAQQFPDLHSELNLSSLELGDSALYFCASSALGGALGYTFGSGTRLTVV.

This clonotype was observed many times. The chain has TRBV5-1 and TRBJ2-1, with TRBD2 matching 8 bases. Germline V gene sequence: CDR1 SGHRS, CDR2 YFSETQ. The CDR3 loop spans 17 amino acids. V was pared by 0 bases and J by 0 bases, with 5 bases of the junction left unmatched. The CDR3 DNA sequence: TGCGCCAGCAGCTTGGTCGGGGGGGGAGCCTCCTACAATGAGCAGTTCTTC. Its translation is CASSLVGGGASYNEQFF.

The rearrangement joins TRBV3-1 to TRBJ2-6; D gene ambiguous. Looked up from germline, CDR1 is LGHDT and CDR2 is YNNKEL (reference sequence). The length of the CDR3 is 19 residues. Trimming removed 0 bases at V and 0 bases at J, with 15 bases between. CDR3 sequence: CASSQDNTQERSGANVLTF. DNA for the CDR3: TGTGCCAGCAGCCAAGATAATACCCAGGAGCGCTCTGGGGCCAACGTCCTGACTTTC.